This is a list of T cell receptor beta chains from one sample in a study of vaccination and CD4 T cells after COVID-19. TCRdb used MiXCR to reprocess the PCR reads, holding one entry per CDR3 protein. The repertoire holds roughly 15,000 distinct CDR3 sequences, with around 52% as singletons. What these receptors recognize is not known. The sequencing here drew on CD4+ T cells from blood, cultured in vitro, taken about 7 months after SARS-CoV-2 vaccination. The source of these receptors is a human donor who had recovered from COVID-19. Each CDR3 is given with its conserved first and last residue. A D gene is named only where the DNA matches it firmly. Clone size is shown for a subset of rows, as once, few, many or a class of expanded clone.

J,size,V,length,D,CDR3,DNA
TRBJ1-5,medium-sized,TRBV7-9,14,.,CASSLTGLYQPQHF,TGTGCCAGCAGCCTTACAGGGTTATATCAGCCCCAGCATTTT
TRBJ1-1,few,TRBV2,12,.,CASNTGNTEAFF,TGTGCCAGCAATACAGGGAACACTGAAGCTTTCTTT
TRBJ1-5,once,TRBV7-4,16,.,CASSLLSGLGDQPQHF,TGTGCCAGCAGCTTATTATCGGGGTTGGGGGATCAGCCCCAGCATTTT
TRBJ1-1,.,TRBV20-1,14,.,CSASRGGRKAEAFF,TGCAGTGCTAGTAGGGGGGGAAGGAAAGCTGAAGCTTTCTTT
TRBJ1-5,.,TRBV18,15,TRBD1,CASSPPGQGEQPQHF,TGTGCCAGCTCACCACCGGGGCAGGGGGAGCAGCCCCAGCATTTT
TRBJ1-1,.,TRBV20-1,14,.,CSANPRGRNTEAFF,TGCAGTGCTAACCCCCGGGGGCGGAACACTGAAGCTTTCTTT
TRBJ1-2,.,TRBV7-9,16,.,CASSPLGGGTNYGYTF,TGTGCCAGCAGCCCCCTGGGGGGGGGAACTAACTATGGCTACACCTTC
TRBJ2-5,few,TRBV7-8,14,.,CASSFTGRQETQYF,TGTGCCAGCAGCTTTACAGGGAGGCAAGAGACCCAGTACTTC
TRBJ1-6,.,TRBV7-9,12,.,CASSLTEEPLHF,TGTGCCAGCAGCCTGACCGAGGAACCCCTCCACTTT
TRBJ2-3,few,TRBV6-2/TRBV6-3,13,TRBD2,CASSYLSGGPLYF,TGTGCCAGCAGTTACTTGAGCGGGGGACCCCTTTATTTT
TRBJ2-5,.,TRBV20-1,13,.,CSAPGEVGETQYF,TGCAGTGCTCCAGGAGAAGTAGGAGAGACCCAGTACTTC
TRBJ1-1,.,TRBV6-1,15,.,CASLVVGTYQNGAFF,TGTGCCAGCTTGGTCGTTGGCACATACCAAAATGGAGCTTTCTTT
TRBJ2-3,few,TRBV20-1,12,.,CSAKGSTDTQYF,TGCAGTGCTAAGGGTAGCACAGATACGCAGTATTTT
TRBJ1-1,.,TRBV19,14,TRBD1,CAAGTEGYSTEAFF,TGTGCAGCCGGGACAGAAGGGTATAGCACTGAAGCTTTCTTT
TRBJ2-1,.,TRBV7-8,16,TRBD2,CASSLVVAGPYNEQFF,TGTGCCAGCAGCTTAGTTGTAGCGGGGCCCTACAATGAGCAGTTCTTC
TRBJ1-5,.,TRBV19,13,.,CASSMDRNQPQHF,TGTGCCAGTAGTATGGATCGCAATCAGCCCCAGCATTTT
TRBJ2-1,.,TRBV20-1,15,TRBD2,CSARALLAAYNEQFF,TGCAGTGCTAGAGCCCTTCTAGCGGCCTACAATGAGCAGTTCTTC
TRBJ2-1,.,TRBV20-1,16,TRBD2,CSARDLAGRLYNEQFF,TGCAGTGCTAGGGATCTAGCGGGGCGACTCTACAATGAGCAGTTCTTC
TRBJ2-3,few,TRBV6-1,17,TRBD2,CASSEGRTSGGTDTQYF,TGTGCCAGCAGTGAAGGGAGGACTAGCGGGGGCACAGATACGCAGTATTTT
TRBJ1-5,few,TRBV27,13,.,CASIGTLSQPQHF,TGTGCCAGCATAGGAACCCTATCTCAGCCCCAGCATTTT
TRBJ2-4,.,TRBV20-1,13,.,CSASFRGADIQYF,TGCAGTGCTAGTTTTCGTGGGGCAGACATTCAGTACTTC
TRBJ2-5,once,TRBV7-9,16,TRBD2,CASSGWLAGVQETQYF,TGTGCCAGCAGCGGGTGGTTAGCGGGAGTACAAGAGACCCAGTACTTC
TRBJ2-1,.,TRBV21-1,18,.,CASSKAAPDRGSYNEQFF,TGTGCCAGCAGCAAAGCCGCTCCGGACAGGGGTTCCTACAATGAGCAGTTCTTC
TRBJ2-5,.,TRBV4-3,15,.,CASSQDQHGGETQYF,TGCGCCAGCAGCCAAGATCAGCATGGGGGCGAGACCCAGTACTTC
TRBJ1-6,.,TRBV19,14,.,CASTLGRINSPLHF,TGTGCCAGTACCCTGGGACGGATTAATTCACCCCTCCACTTT
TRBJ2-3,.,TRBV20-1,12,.,CSAPTMTDTQYF,TGCAGTGCGCCGACAATGACAGATACGCAGTATTTT
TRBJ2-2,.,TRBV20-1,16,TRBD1,CSVGQGAMGNTGELFF,TGCAGTGTGGGACAGGGGGCGATGGGGAACACCGGGGAGCTGTTTTTT
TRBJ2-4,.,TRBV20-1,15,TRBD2,CSASLAGKLKNIQYF,TGCAGTGCTAGCCTAGCGGGGAAGTTAAAAAACATTCAGTACTTC
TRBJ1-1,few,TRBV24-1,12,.,CATSNGRAEAFF,TGTGCCACCAGTAATGGACGGGCTGAAGCTTTCTTT
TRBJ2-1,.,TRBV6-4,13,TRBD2,CASSRREGDEQFF,TGTGCCAGCAGTAGGCGGGAGGGGGATGAGCAGTTCTTC
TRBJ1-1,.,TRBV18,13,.,CASSAGRELEAFF,TGTGCCAGCTCAGCAGGGCGCGAGCTTGAAGCTTTCTTT
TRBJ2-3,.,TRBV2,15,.,CASSAWAPQSDTQYF,TGTGCCAGCAGCGCGTGGGCTCCCCAATCAGATACGCAGTATTTT
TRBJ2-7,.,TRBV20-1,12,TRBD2,CSARISGVEQYF,TGCAGTGCTAGAATTAGCGGGGTTGAGCAGTACTTC
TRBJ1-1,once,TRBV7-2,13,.,CASSFYERTEAFF,TGTGCCAGCAGCTTCTACGAGCGCACTGAAGCTTTCTTT
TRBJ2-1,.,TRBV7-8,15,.,CASSPTGLSYNEQFF,TGTGCCAGCAGCCCAACAGGACTGTCCTACAATGAGCAGTTCTTC
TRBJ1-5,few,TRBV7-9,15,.,CASSLGGILNQPQHF,TGTGCCAGCAGCTTGGGCGGGATTCTTAATCAGCCCCAGCATTTT
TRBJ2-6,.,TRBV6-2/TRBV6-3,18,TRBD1,CASSHQGASRSGANVLTF,TGTGCCAGCAGTCACCAGGGGGCGAGTCGCTCTGGGGCCAACGTCCTGACTTTC
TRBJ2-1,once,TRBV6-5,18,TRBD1,CASSYLRTGGIIYNEQFF,TGTGCCAGCAGTTACCTGAGGACAGGGGGAATTATCTACAATGAGCAGTTCTTC
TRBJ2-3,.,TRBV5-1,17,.,CASRGGLALEVTDTQYF,TGCGCCAGCAGGGGGGGGCTAGCTCTTGAAGTTACAGATACGCAGTATTTT
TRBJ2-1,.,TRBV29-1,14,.,CSVVQTITYNEQFF,TGCAGCGTTGTCCAGACCATCACCTACAATGAGCAGTTCTTC
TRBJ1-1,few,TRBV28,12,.,CASSPSGTSAFF,TGTGCCAGCAGTCCCTCAGGGACCTCAGCTTTCTTT
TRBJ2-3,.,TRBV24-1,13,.,CATSVGSTDTQYF,TGTGCCACCAGTGTGGGGTCCACAGATACGCAGTATTTT
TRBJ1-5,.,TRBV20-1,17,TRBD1,CSARGGTMTGNDQPQHF,TGCAGTGCTAGGGGGGGCACAATGACAGGGAATGATCAGCCCCAGCATTTT
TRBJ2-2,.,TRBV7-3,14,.,CASSLGADTGELFF,TGTGCCAGCAGCTTAGGCGCCGACACCGGGGAGCTGTTTTTT
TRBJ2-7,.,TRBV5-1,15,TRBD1,CASSLGGQGTYEQYF,TGCGCCAGCAGCTTGGGGGGACAGGGAACCTACGAGCAGTACTTC
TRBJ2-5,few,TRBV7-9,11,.,CASMFSETQYF,TGTGCCAGCATGTTTTCCGAGACCCAGTACTTC
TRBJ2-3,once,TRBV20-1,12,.,CSARVVQFSQYF,TGCAGTGCTAGAGTTGTCCAGTTCTCGCAGTATTTT
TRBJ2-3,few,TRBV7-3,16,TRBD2,CASSFGSSGISDTQYF,TGTGCCAGCAGCTTTGGGTCTAGCGGGATTTCAGATACGCAGTATTTT
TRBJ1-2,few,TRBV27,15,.,CASSFTGHLWSGYTF,TGTGCCAGCAGTTTCACGGGACATCTATGGAGCGGCTACACCTTC
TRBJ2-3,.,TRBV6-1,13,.,CASSSWESDTQYF,TGTGCCAGCTCTTCTTGGGAGTCAGATACGCAGTATTTT
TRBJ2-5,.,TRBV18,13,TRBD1,CASSPGQDETQYF,TGTGCCAGCTCCCCCGGACAGGACGAGACCCAGTACTTC
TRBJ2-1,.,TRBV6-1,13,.,CASIVNSYNEQFF,TGTGCCAGCATCGTCAACAGTTACAATGAGCAGTTCTTC
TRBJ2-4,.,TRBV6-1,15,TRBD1,CASSRQGAAQNIQYF,TGTGCCAGCAGTCGACAGGGGGCCGCTCAAAACATTCAGTACTTC
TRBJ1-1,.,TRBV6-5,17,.,CASSYSGQRLMNTEAFF,TGTGCCAGCAGTTACTCGGGGCAGAGATTGATGAACACTGAAGCTTTCTTT